This TCR beta chain originates from a study of blood T cell repertoires in COVID-19 (dated by TCRdb to 2020 to 2021). With respect to the entire study: The collaborator samples originated in the United States, Italy and Spain and spanned the acute and convalescent phases of COVID-19. The prospective study material was composed of cDNA or gDNA derived from T cells, B-cell-depleted T cells, or PBMCs. The dataset comprised deeply sampled blood TCRbeta repertoires from subjects exposed to, actively infected with, or recovered from COVID-19. The repertoires were made available in a free public database intended to serve as a resource for research on the immune response to SARS-CoV-2. The samples were drawn from two sources: the first 160 participants of the ongoing ImmuneRACE study, and fewer than 1,500 subjects contributed by 6 global collaborators. Nearly every sample came with metadata listing a de-identified subject ID, COVID-19 status, age in years and sex. Where available, HLA class I and class II types were obtained from metadata supplied by the sample provider rather than from assay-based typing.

What the research found in general, with its limitations: How much clinical and demographic metadata was included differed by source and by participant, and the metadata was provided uncurated.

Taken from cysteine to phenylalanine, the CDR3 has 15 residues. CDR3 DNA only is kept here, 45 bases in frame from base 1. From a lookup of the germline V gene, CDR1 and CDR2 are MNHEY and SVGEGT. Trimming takes 6 bases off V and 8 bases off J; junction bases not matched to a gene: 13. TCRbeta CDR3 regions were amplified from genomic DNA using the immunoSEQ Assay, a bias-controlled multiplex PCR. On the study's bioinformatics: The number of nucleated cells in each sample was estimated by amplification of reference gene primers within the assay. To quantify the absolute abundance of each unique TCRbeta CDR3 rearrangement, sequence reads were collapsed and filtered. Productive Simpson clonality was computed per sample as the square root of Simpson's diversity index over productive rearrangements. This is the immuneACCESS table as TCRdb keeps it, with only in-frame sequences that have V and J called. A part of the clones is gone; compared with another copy, unresolved V genes explain less than half, and the rest is unexplained. V, J and clone size are those of that table, while D and trimming were read from the DNA. Here the sample has about 99,000 clones; 81% occur a single time. The leading ten clones occupy around 5.2% of the sample.

Of note for this clone: Its cognate antigen has yet to be identified. No base quality values were provided; no much bigger clone lies one nucleotide off.

At one collaborating source in Seattle, patients were enrolled during active infection and were followed longitudinally through the course of disease. Collaborating institutions collected whole blood in K2EDTA tubes following their own protocols. For TCRbeta analysis, collaborators shipped samples in one of three forms: frozen whole blood, isolated PBMCs, or DNA extracted from either of those sample types. This chain joins TRBV6-2 or TRBV6-3 to TRBJ1-2, and 9 bases in between align with TRBD1. Sequenced sample: peripheral blood. This receptor was taken from a man of 80 years or more with COVID-19, enrolled during active disease. The CDR3 region has the sequence CASSLGQGVGWGYTF. The DNA is TGTGCCAGCAGCCTGGGACAGGGCGTCGGTTGGGGCTACACCTTC.